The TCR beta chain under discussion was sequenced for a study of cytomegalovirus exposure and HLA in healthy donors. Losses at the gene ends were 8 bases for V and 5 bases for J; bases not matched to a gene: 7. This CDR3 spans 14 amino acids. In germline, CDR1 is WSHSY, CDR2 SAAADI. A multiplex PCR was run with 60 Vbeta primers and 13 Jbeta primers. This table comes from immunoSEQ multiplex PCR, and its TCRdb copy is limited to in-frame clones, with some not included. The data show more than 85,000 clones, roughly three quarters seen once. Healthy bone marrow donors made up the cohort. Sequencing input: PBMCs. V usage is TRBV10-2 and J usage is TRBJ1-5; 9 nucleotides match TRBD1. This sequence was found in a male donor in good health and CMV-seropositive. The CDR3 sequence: CASGETGGHQPQHF. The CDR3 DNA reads TGCGCCAGCGGGGAGACAGGGGGACATCAGCCCCAGCATTTT.